This TCR beta chain stems from a study of cytomegalovirus exposure and HLA in healthy donors. Study details: Samples from HLA-typed donors yielded about 85 million unique TCRs in an early data release.

As for this clone: Its matching antigen is unknown.

Both 60 Vbeta primers and 13 Jbeta primers went into the PCR. Some clones are missing from TCRdb's copy, which holds only in-frame ones; the method was immunoSEQ multiplex PCR. The sample yields 150,000 or so clones, around 73% seen once. Study results and limitations: Reported performance of the classifier showed diagnosis of cytomegalovirus status with high specificity and sensitivity. A few of the chains that were CMV-associated were confirmed in vitro to be specific for CMV antigens. Productive rates of about 87% or about 30% were seen for most TCR beta V segments in an earlier analysis.

Sequenced: PBMCs. The sequence was obtained from a female donor in good health and CMV-seronegative.

CDR3 coding DNA: TGTGCCAGCAGTGCAGAGAACACTGAAGCTTTCTTT. This sequence encodes CASSAENTEAFF. The V call is TRBV2, the J call TRBJ1-1; D unclear. V gave up 4 bases and J gave up 1 base, with 4 bases separating them. The germline V gene has CDR1 SNHLY and CDR2 FYNNEI. The CDR3 runs 12 residues.